This entry lists 26 T cell receptor beta chains sequenced from one sample in a study of cytomegalovirus exposure and HLA in healthy donors (dated by TCRdb to about 2017). The method was the immunoSEQ multiplex PCR assay. The table comes from immuneACCESS by way of TCRdb, which keeps in-frame sequences with V and J called. Part of the clones is missing from these tables; in studies checked, under half for an unresolved V gene and the rest for unknown reasons. This sample lists under 350,000 clones; about 86% were detected once. 0.95% to 1.1% of the sample is held by the ten biggest clonotypes. Sequencing was performed on PBMCs. These receptor sequences come from a woman in her late teens or twenties in good health and CMV-seronegative.

This clone was seen only a few times. The rearrangement joins TRBV4-2 to TRBJ2-7; D is possibly TRBD2 (6 bases). Trimming stripped 4 bases from V and 1 base from J, with 11 bases between. There are 14 residues in the CDR3. Germline V gene lookup returns CDR1 LGHNA and CDR2 YNFKEQ. This CDR3 is CASSPNRESYEQYF. The CDR3 region has the DNA TGTGCCAGCAGCCCCAACCGGGAGTCCTACGAGCAGTACTTC.

This sequence joins TRBV10-3 and TRBJ2-1; 13 positions agree with TRBD2. The CDR3 length is 15 residues. Germline CDR1 and CDR2: ENHRY and SYGVKD. V trimming: 6 bases; J trimming: 7 bases; junction bases outside the gene matches: 6. CDR3: CAIRVGLAGANEQFF. CDR3 DNA: TGTGCCATCAGGGTCGGACTAGCGGGGGCGAATGAGCAGTTCTTC.

The V gene is TRBV7-9, the J gene TRBJ1-5; no firm D call. V was shortened by 5 bases and J by 0 bases, with 14 bases between the two germline ends. CDR3 length equals 16 residues. CDR1 is SEHNR and CDR2 is FQNEAQ in the germline V gene (reference sequence). The CDR3 DNA reads as TGTGCCAGCAGCCCGGGAAACCTTAATAGCAATCAGCCCCAGCATTTT. This codes for CASSPGNLNSNQPQHF.

The chain combines TRBV11-1 with TRBJ1-2; D possibly corresponds to TRBD1 (5 bases). This CDR3 has 14 amino acids. Germline V gene sequence: CDR1 SGHAT, CDR2 FQDESV (reference sequence). V lost 5 bases and J lost 4, with 14 bases in between. The CDR3 DNA is TGTGCCAGCAGCCCATCCAGGGTTGGCTATGGCTACACCTTC. This gives the protein CASSPSRVGYGYTF.

This clone was detected a few times. This chain links TRBV30 with TRBJ1-6; 9 bases are a match to TRBD1. Germline CDR1 and CDR2: GTSNPN and SVGIG (reference sequence). V was clipped by 2 bases and J by 4 bases; unmatched bases: 9. The CDR3 has 17 residues. Here the CDR3 reads CAWSTPQGAGYNSPLHF. The CDR3, as DNA: TGTGCCTGGAGTACCCCACAGGGGGCGGGTTATAATTCACCCCTCCACTTT.

CDR3 in DNA: TGTGCCAGCAGTTACTCGGTCCAGGGCAGTCAGCCCCAGCATTTT. It encodes CASSYSVQGSQPQHF. The gene calls are TRBV6-5 and TRBJ1-5, with D maybe TRBD1 (5 bases). Germline values: CDR1 MNHEY, CDR2 SVGAGI. V lost 0 bases and J 6 bases, leaving 12 bases between the germline ends. The CDR3 loop spans 15 amino acids.

V is TRBV6-5 and J is TRBJ1-2, with 11 bases aligning to TRBD1. Germline CDR1 MNHEY, CDR2 SVGAGI. Trimming at V came to 7 bases and at J to 5 bases, leaving 9 bases not matched to a gene. The CDR3 loop spans 15 amino acids. The CDR3 reads CASTPGTGGSYGYTF. Here the CDR3 DNA reads TGTGCCAGCACCCCCGGGACAGGGGGTTCGTATGGCTACACCTTC.

The rearrangement joins TRBV4-3 to TRBJ1-6; D might be TRBD1 (5 bases). The CDR3 is 14 residues long. Germline values: CDR1 LGHNA, CDR2 YSLEER. V was clipped by 5 bases and J by 9 bases, with 14 bases between them. CDR3 amino acids: CASSGHERGSPLHF. In DNA form, the CDR3 reads TGCGCCAGCAGCGGACACGAAAGGGGTTCACCCCTCCACTTT.

V and J are TRBV6-6 and TRBJ2-1, with 8 bases identical to TRBD2. The CDR3 loop spans 16 amino acids. The germline V gene has CDR1 MNHNY and CDR2 SVGAGI (reference sequence). V gave up 2 bases and J gave up 7 bases; unmatched junction bases: 10. CDR3 coding DNA: TGTGCCAGCAGTTACCACCCCCCGGAGCGGGGGAATGAGCAGTTCTTC. It encodes CASSYHPPERGNEQFF.

The V call is TRBV5-1, the J call TRBJ2-3; 8 bases are shared with TRBD1. The CDR3 loop spans 15 amino acids. The V gene's germline CDR1 is SGHRS and CDR2 YFSETQ. With V trimmed by 3 bases and J by 1 base, 4 bases remained unmatched. This CDR3 is CASSSGGFRTDTQYF. The CDR3 DNA reads as TGCGCCAGCAGCTCAGGGGGCTTTCGCACAGATACGCAGTATTTT.

The chain couples TRBV28 to TRBJ1-4, with TRBD1 identical over 11 bases. This CDR3 is built from 19 residues. The trim removed 0 bases at V and 8 bases at J, leaving 14 bases unmatched. CDR1 MDHEN and CDR2 SYDVKM come from the germline V gene. For the CDR3, the DNA is TGTGCCAGCAGTTTATGGTTTCGAACCGGGACAGGGGGAGGCGAAAAACTGTTTTTT. It encodes CASSLWFRTGTGGGEKLFF.

This chain joins TRBV19 and TRBJ1-1, with D unresolved. The V gene's germline CDR1 is LNHDA and CDR2 SQIVND (reference sequence). V was pared by 6 bases and J by 7 bases, with 9 bases between. CDR3 size: 11 residues. The CDR3 is CASRAGIEAFF. Written as DNA, the CDR3 is TGTGCCAGTAGAGCGGGGATTGAAGCTTTCTTT. The whole variable domain, filled in from reference TRBV19 and TRBJ1-1, reads DGGITQSPKYLFRKEGQNVTLSCEQNLNHDAMYWYRQDPGQGLRLIYYSQIVNDFQKGDIAEGYSVSREKKESFPLTVTSAQKNPTAFYLCASRAGIEAFFGQGTRLTVV.

V is TRBV6-5 and J is TRBJ2-3; D remains ambiguous. Germline-derived CDR1 and CDR2 are MNHEY and SVGAGI. There are 11 residues in the CDR3. V dropped 7 bases and J dropped 6 bases, with 8 bases sitting between them. CDR3 in DNA: TGTGCCAGCACCATACTGGATACGCAGTATTTT. The encoded protein is CASTILDTQYF.

The sample holds one count of this clone. This sequence joins TRBV2 and TRBJ1-1; D may be TRBD1 (6 bases). The CDR3 is 15 amino acids. From germline, CDR1 is SNHLY and CDR2 FYNNEI. Trimming cost V 1 base and J 4 bases, with 13 bases left between them. CDR3 amino acids: CASSEEKLGGTEAFF. As DNA, the CDR3 is TGTGCCAGCAGTGAAGAGAAATTAGGGGGCACTGAAGCTTTCTTT.

This clone came up once. The sample holds other DNA sequences that translate to the same CDR3. CDR3 in DNA: TGTGCCAGTAGTATCGGGCTAGCGGGTTCCTACGAGCAGTACTTC. Residues: CASSIGLAGSYEQYF. This chain joins TRBV19 and TRBJ2-7; 8 positions agree with TRBD2. Losses at the gene ends were 3 bases for V and 1 base for J; bases not matched to a gene: 5. Germline CDR1 and CDR2: LNHDA and SQIVND (reference sequence). This CDR3 is built from 15 residues.

This clone was observed once. The chain recombines TRBV7-9 with TRBJ2-4; TRBD1 agrees at 8 bases. Germline lookup yields CDR1 SEHNR and CDR2 FQNEAQ (reference sequence). This CDR3 has 15 amino acids. The trim removed 1 base at V and 15 bases at J, leaving 14 bases unmatched. This CDR3 reads CASSLEHRQGPPLYF. CDR3 DNA sequence: TGTGCCAGCAGCTTAGAACACAGACAGGGGCCCCCTCTGTACTTC.

The chain joins TRBV2 to TRBJ2-1; 12 nucleotides agree with TRBD2. CDR3 size: 18 residues. Looked up from germline, CDR1 is SNHLY and CDR2 is FYNNEI. The ends lost 4 bases at V and 1 base at J; junction bases unmatched: 8. The chain's CDR3 is CASSGGLAGKESYNEQFF. DNA for the CDR3: TGTGCCAGCAGTGGGGGACTAGCGGGCAAAGAATCCTACAATGAGCAGTTCTTC.

The chain is built from TRBV27 and TRBJ2-7, with D maybe TRBD1 (6 bases). The V gene's germline CDR1 is MNHEY and CDR2 SMNVEV (reference sequence). The CDR3 covers 13 residues. V lost 5 bases and J 2 bases, leaving 10 bases between the germline ends. The CDR3 sequence is CASSPRTAYEQYF. The CDR3 nucleotides read TGTGCCAGCAGTCCTAGGACAGCCTACGAGCAGTACTTC.

The chain carries TRBV18 and TRBJ1-1; D gene uncertain. V was trimmed by 6 bases and J by 0 bases, leaving 14 bases between them. The CDR3 length is 15 residues. The germline gives CDR1 KGHSH, CDR2 LQKENI. CDR3 DNA: TGTGCCAGCTCGCCTAACGAGATAATGAACACTGAAGCTTTCTTT. Its protein is CASSPNEIMNTEAFF.

This chain's CDR3 is CASSQEGQGGYNEQFF. CDR3 nucleotides: TGCGCCAGCAGCCAAGAGGGACAGGGGGGCTACAATGAGCAGTTCTTC. V and J are TRBV4-3 and TRBJ2-1, with TRBD1 matching 11 bases. CDR3 size: 16 residues. Looked up from germline, CDR1 is LGHNA and CDR2 is YSLEER. The J segment lost 3 bases and the V segment lost 0 bases, leaving 1 base of the junction unmatched.

This clone was observed many times. The gene calls are TRBV7-8 and TRBJ2-7; possibly TRBD2 for D (7 bases). CDR1 and CDR2 (germline): SGHVS, FQNEAQ. The CDR3 runs to 12 residues. Trimming left V 6 bases short and J 9 bases short, with 15 bases between. The CDR3 DNA sequence: TGTGCCAGCAGGCCCACGGGGGGCGGGCAGTACTTC. Its protein is CASRPTGGGQYF.

The rearrangement links TRBV7-2 to TRBJ1-1, with D perhaps matching TRBD1 (5 bases). Trimming took off 5 bases at V and 4 bases at J, with 14 bases between the two ends. The germline V gene has CDR1 SGHTA and CDR2 FQGNSA. The CDR3 has 14 amino acids. The CDR3 region is CASSVGQASTEAFF. For the CDR3, the DNA is TGTGCCAGCAGCGTTGGACAAGCTAGCACTGAAGCTTTCTTT.

This clone has a handful of counts. V usage is TRBV5-1 and J usage is TRBJ1-2; TRBD1 matches 7 bases. From germline, CDR1 is SGHRS and CDR2 YFSETQ. CDR3 length: 15 residues. V trimming: 4 bases; J trimming: 4 bases; junction bases outside the gene matches: 10. This chain's CDR3 is CASSLGTATAYGYTF. DNA of the CDR3: TGCGCCAGCAGCCTAGGGACAGCCACCGCCTATGGCTACACCTTC.

This clone has more than one count but fewer than ten. The chain is built from TRBV19 and TRBJ2-7; 8 bases map to TRBD1. This CDR3 contains 14 residues. Germline values: CDR1 LNHDA, CDR2 SQIVND (reference sequence). V lost 6 bases to trimming and J lost 6 bases; unmatched junction nucleotides: 10. The CDR3 region has the DNA TGTGCCAGTAGCATACGAGGACAGGGCGGCGAGCAGTACTTC. Translating it yields CASSIRGQGGEQYF.

This chain links TRBV6-5 with TRBJ2-7; D perhaps matches TRBD1 (6 bases). The CDR3 totals 16 residues. Trimming shortened V by 0 bases and J by 3 bases, and 15 bases separated the two germline ends. CDR1 is MNHEY, CDR2 SVGAGI, per germline. In DNA, the CDR3 is TGTGCCAGCAGTTACTCGAATACAGGGAGTTACTACGAGCAGTACTTC. It is translated as CASSYSNTGSYYEQYF.

The V gene is TRBV4-1, the J gene TRBJ2-7, with 9 bases aligning to TRBD1. Germline V CDR1 and CDR2: MGHRA, YSYEKL. The J segment lost 5 bases and the V segment lost 1 base, leaving 6 bases of the junction unmatched. The CDR3 has 15 amino acids. CDR3 coding DNA: TGCGCCAGCAGCCAAGGGGACAGGGTGGCCCACGAGCAGTACTTC. It codes for CASSQGDRVAHEQYF.